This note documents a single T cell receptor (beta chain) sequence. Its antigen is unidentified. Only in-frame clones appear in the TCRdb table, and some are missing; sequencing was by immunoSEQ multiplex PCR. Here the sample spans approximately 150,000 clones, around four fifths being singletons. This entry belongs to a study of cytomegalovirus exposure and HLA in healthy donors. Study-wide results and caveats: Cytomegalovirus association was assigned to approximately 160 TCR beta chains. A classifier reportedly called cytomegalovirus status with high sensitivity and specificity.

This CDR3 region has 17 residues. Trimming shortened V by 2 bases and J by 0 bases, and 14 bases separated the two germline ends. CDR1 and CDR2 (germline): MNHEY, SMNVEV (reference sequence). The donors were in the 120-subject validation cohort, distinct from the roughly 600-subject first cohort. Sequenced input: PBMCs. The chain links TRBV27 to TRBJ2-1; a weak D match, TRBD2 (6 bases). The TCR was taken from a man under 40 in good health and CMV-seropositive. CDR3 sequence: CASSLNTRDFSYNEQFF. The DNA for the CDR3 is TGTGCCAGCAGTTTAAATACGAGGGACTTCTCCTACAATGAGCAGTTCTTC.